Reported below is one T cell receptor (beta chain). The data originate from a study of blood T cell repertoires in COVID-19. Study background: COVID-19 samples from acute and convalescent phases originated in the United States, Italy and Spain. T cells, B-cell-depleted T cells, or PBMCs provided the cDNA or gDNA that served as material.

How the authors handled the data: Researchers report that nucleated cell counts were estimated from reference gene primer amplification. Data came from immunoSEQ multiplex PCR; TCRdb stores just in-frame clones and leaves some out. That table supplies the V and J calls and clone size; D and trimming were determined from the DNA. The sample has approximately 160,000 clones, roughly 84% seen once. The CDR3 is 14 residues long. V gave up 6 bases and J gave up 0 bases; unmatched junction bases: 4. Germline lookup yields CDR1 MNHNY and CDR2 SVGAGI (reference sequence). Sample: peripheral blood. The J gene is TRBJ1-1, the V gene TRBV6-6; 7 nucleotides match TRBD1. This TCR derives from a man between 50 and 59 years old with active or convalescent COVID-19. The CDR3 DNA reads TGTGCCAGCAGGGGGACAGACATGAACACTGAAGCTTTCTTT. This gives the protein CASRGTDMNTEAFF.